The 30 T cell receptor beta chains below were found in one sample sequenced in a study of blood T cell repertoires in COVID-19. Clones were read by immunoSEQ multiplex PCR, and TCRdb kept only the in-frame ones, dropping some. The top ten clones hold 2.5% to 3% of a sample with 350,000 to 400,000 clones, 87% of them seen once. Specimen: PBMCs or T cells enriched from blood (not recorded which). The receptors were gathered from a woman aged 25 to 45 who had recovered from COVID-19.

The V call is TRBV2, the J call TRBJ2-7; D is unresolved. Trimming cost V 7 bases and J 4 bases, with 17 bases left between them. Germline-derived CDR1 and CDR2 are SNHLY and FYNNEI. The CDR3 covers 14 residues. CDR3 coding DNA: TGTGCCAGCAACCAGACCGGGTCGCTTTACGAGCAGTACTTC. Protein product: CASNQTGSLYEQYF.

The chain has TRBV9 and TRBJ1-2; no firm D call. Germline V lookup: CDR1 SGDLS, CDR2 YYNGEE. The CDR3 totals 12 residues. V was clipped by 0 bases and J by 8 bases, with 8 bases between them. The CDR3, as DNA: TGTGCCAGCAGCGTAGTCAGGAACGGCTACACCTTC. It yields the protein CASSVVRNGYTF.

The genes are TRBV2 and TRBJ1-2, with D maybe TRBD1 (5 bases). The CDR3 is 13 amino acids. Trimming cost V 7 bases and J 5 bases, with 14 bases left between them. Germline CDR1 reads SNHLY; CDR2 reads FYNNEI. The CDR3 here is CASTTGGEYGYTF. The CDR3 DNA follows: TGTGCCAGCACCACAGGCGGAGAGTATGGCTACACCTTC.

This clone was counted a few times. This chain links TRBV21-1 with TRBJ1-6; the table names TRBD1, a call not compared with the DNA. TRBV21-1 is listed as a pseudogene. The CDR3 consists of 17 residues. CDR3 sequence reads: CASSKALFGTGVSPLHF. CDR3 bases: TGTGCCAGCAGCAAAGCGCTTTTTGGGACAGGGGTTTCACCCCTCCACTTT.

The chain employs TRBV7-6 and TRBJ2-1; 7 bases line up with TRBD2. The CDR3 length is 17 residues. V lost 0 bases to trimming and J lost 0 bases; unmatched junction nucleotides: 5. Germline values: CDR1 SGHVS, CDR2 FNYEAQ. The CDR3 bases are TGTGCCAGCAGCTTAGCTTGGCGGGGGAGCTCCTACAATGAGCAGTTCTTC. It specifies CASSLAWRGSSYNEQFF.

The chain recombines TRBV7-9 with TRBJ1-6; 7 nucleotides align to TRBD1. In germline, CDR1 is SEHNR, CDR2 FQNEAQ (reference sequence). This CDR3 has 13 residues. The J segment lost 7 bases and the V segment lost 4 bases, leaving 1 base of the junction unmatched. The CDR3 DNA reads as TGTGCCAGCAGCTCGACAGGGAATTCACCCCTCCACTTT. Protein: CASSSTGNSPLHF.

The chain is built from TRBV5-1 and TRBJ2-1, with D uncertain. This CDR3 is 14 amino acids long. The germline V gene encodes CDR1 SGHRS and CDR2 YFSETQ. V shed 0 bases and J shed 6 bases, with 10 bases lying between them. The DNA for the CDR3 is TGCGCCAGCAGCTTGGAATCTACCTCCAATGAGCAGTTCTTC. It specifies CASSLESTSNEQFF. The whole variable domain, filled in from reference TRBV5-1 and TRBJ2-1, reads KAGVTQTPRYLIKTRGQQVTLSCSPISGHRSVSWYQQTPGQGLQFLFEYFSETQRNKGNFPGRFSGRQFSNSRSEMNVSTLELGDSALYLCASSLESTSNEQFFGPGTRLTVL.

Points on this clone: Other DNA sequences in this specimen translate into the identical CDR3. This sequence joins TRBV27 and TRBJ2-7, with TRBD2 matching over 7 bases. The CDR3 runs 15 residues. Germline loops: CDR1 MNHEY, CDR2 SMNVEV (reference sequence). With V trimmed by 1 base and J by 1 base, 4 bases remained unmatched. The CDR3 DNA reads TGTGCCAGCAGTTTATTGGGACTAAGTTCCTACGAGCAGTACTTC. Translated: CASSLLGLSSYEQYF.

In DNA form, the CDR3 reads TGTGCCAGCAGCGACTACAGGGGTCTGAACACTGAAGCTTTCTTT. Translation gives CASSDYRGLNTEAFF. The chain employs TRBV6-5 and TRBJ1-1; TRBD1 matches at 7 bases. The CDR3 extends over 15 amino acids. Per germline, CDR1 MNHEY and CDR2 SVGAGI. Germline trimming cut 6 bases from V and 0 bases from J; bases unmatched to any gene: 7.

CDR3 sequence: CASSESRAAQPQHF. CDR3 in DNA: TGTGCCAGCAGTGAATCCAGGGCAGCCCAGCCCCAGCATTTT. This rearrangement joins TRBV6-1 to TRBJ1-5; D possibly corresponds to TRBD1 (5 bases). This CDR3 region has 14 residues. Germline V gene lookup returns CDR1 MNHNS and CDR2 SASEGT. V gave up 2 bases and J gave up 7 bases, with 12 bases separating them.

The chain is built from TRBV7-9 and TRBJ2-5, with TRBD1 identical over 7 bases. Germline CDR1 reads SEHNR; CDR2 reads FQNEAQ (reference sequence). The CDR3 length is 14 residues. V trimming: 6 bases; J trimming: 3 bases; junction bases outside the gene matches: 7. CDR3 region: CASRLTGIEETQYF. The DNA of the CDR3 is TGTGCCAGCAGATTGACAGGGATTGAAGAGACCCAGTACTTC.

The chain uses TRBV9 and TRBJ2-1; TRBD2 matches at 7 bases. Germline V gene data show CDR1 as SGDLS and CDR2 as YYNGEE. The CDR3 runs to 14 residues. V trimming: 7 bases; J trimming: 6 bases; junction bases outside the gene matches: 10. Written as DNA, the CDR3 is TGTGCCAGCGGGAGGGCTAGCGCGCTCAATGAGCAGTTCTTC. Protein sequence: CASGRASALNEQFF. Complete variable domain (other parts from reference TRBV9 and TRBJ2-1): DSGVTQTPKHLITATGQRVTLRCSPRSGDLSVYWYQQSLDQGLQFLIQYYNGEERAKGNILERFSAQQFPDLHSELNLSSLELGDSALYFCASGRASALNEQFFGPGTRLTVL.

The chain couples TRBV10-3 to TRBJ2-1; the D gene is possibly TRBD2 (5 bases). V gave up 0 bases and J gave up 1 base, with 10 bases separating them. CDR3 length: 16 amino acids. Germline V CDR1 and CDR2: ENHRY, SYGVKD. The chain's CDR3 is CAISESLAPSYNEQFF. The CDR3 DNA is TGTGCCATCAGTGAGTCGCTAGCACCGTCCTACAATGAGCAGTTCTTC.

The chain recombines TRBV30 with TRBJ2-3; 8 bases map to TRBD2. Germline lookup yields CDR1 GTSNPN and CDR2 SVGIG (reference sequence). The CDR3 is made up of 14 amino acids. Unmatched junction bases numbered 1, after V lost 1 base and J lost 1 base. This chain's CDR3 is CAWSAGGGTDTQYF. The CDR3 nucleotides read TGTGCCTGGAGTGCCGGGGGGGGCACAGATACGCAGTATTTT. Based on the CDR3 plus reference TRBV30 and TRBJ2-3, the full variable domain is SQTIHQWPATLVQPVGSPLSLECTVEGTSNPNLYWYRQAAGRGLQLLFYSVGIGQISSEVPQNLSASRPQDRQFILSSKKLLLSDSGFYLCAWSAGGGTDTQYFGPGTRLTVL.

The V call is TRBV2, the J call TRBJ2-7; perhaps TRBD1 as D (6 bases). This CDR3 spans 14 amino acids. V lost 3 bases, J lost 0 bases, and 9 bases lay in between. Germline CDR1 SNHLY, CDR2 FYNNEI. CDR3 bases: TGTGCCAGCAGTGACACAGGGTCCTCCTACGAGCAGTACTTC. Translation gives CASSDTGSSYEQYF.

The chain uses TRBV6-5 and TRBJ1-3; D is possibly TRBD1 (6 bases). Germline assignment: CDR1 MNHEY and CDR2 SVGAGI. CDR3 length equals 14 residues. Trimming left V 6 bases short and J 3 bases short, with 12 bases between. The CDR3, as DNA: TGTGCCAGCAGGTCAACAGGGTATGGAAACACCATATATTTT. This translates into CASRSTGYGNTIYF.

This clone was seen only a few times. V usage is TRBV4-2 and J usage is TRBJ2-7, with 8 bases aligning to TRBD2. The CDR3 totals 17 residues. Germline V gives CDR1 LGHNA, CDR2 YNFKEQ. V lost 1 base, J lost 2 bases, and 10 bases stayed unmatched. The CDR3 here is CASSQGRGLGPPYEQYF. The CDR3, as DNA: TGTGCCAGCAGCCAAGGACGGGGACTAGGGCCCCCCTACGAGCAGTACTTC.

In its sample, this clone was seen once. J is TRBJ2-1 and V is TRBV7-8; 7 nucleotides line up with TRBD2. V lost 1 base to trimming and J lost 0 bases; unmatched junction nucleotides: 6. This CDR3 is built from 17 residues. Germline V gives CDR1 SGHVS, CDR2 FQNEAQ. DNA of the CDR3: TGTGCCAGCAGCTTAGGGGCTAGCGGTAGCTCCTACAATGAGCAGTTCTTC. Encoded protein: CASSLGASGSSYNEQFF.

CDR3: CASSVDSQETQYF. The CDR3 DNA reads as TGTGCCAGCAGCGTAGACAGTCAAGAGACCCAGTACTTC. This sequence joins TRBV9 and TRBJ2-5, with D unresolved. The CDR3 runs 13 residues. Germline CDR1 reads SGDLS; CDR2 reads YYNGEE. V was clipped by 0 bases and J by 2 bases, with 5 bases between them.

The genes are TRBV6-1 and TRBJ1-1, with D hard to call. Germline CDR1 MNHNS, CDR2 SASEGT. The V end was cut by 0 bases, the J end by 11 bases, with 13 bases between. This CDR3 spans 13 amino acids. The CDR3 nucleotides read TGTGCCAGCAGTGAAGCGCCGGGGAGGGATGCTTTCTTT. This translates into CASSEAPGRDAFF.

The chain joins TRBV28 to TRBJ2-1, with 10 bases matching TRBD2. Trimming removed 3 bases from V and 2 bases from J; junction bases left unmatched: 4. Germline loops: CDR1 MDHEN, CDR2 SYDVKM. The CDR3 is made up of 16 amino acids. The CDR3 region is CASSLSSGSAYNEQFF. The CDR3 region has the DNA TGTGCCAGCAGTTTGTCTAGCGGGAGCGCCTACAATGAGCAGTTCTTC.

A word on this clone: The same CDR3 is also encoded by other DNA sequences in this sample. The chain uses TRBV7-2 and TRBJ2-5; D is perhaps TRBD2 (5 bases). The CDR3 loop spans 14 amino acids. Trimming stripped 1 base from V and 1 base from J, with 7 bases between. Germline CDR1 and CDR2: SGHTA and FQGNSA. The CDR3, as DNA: TGTGCCAGCAGCTTAGGGCTAGCCCAAGAGACCCAGTACTTC. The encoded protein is CASSLGLAQETQYF. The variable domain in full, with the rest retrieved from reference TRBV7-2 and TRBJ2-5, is GAGVSQSPSNKVTEKGKDVELRCDPISGHTALYWYRQSLGQGLEFLIYFQGNSAPDKSGLPSDRFSAERTGGSVSTLTIQRTQQEDSAVYLCASSLGLAQETQYFGPGTRLLVL.

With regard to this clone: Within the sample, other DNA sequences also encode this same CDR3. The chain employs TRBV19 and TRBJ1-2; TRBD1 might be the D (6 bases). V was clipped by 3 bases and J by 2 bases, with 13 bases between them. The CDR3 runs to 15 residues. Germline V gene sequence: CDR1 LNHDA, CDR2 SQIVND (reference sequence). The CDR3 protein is CASSIKAGQNYGYTF. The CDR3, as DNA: TGTGCCAGTAGTATTAAAGCAGGACAGAACTATGGCTACACCTTC.

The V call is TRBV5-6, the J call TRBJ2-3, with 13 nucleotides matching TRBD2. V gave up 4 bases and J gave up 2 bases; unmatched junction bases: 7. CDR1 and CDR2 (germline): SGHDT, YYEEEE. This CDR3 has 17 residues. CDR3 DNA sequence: TGTGCCAGCAGCCAAAGGACTAGCGGGGGTTCCACAGATACGCAGTATTTT. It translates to CASSQRTSGGSTDTQYF.

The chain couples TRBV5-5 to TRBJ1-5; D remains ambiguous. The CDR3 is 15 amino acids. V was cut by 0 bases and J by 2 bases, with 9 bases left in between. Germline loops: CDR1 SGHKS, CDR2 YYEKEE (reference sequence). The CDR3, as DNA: TGTGCCAGCAGCTTGGGCGGCCAGCGCAATCAGCCCCAGCATTTT. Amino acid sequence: CASSLGGQRNQPQHF.

The CDR3 DNA is TGTGCCAGCAGGCCTGGGACTAGGCGCCCCCCTCTACCCACCGGGGAGCTGTTTTTT. Protein sequence: CASRPGTRRPPLPTGELFF. The V and J genes are TRBV5-6 and TRBJ2-2; TRBD2 matches at 8 bases. The trim removed 5 bases at V and 4 bases at J, leaving 19 bases unmatched. The CDR3 is 19 amino acids. In germline, CDR1 is SGHDT, CDR2 YYEEEE.

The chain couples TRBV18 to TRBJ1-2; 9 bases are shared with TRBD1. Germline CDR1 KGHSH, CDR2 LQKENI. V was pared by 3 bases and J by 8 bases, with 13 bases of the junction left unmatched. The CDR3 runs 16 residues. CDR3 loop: CASSPDTGGEGVGYTF. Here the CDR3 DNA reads TGTGCCAGCTCACCGGATACAGGGGGCGAGGGGGTCGGCTACACCTTC.

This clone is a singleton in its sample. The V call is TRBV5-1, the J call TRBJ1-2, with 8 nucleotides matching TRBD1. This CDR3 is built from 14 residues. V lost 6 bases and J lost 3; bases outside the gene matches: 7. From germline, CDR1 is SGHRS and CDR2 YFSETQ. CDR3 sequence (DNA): TGCGCCAGCAATACCGGACAGGGAGACTATGGCTACACCTTC. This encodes CASNTGQGDYGYTF. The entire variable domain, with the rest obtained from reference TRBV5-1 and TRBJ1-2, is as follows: KAGVTQTPRYLIKTRGQQVTLSCSPISGHRSVSWYQQTPGQGLQFLFEYFSETQRNKGNFPGRFSGRQFSNSRSEMNVSTLELGDSALYLCASNTGQGDYGYTFGSGTRLTVV.

CDR3 amino acids: CASSDRDRALFF. CDR3 bases: TGTGCCAGCAGTGACCGGGACAGGGCACTGTTTTTT. V and J are TRBV2 and TRBJ1-4; 9 bases agree with TRBD1. This CDR3 is built from 12 residues. V gave up 3 bases and J gave up 13 bases; unmatched junction bases: 3. Germline V gene sequence: CDR1 SNHLY, CDR2 FYNNEI.

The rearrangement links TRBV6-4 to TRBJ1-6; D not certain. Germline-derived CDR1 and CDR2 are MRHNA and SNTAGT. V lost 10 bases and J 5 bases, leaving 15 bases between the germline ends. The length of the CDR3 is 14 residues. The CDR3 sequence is CANSRGSHNSPLHF. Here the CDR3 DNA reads TGTGCCAATAGCCGTGGATCCCATAATTCACCCCTCCACTTT.